The clone carrying this TCR beta chain is a singleton in its sample. As yet, its antigen is unknown. The entry originates in a study of radiotherapy plus CTLA-4 blockade in lung cancer. Background on the study: The study recorded objective responses in roughly 20% of patients and disease control in 31%.

Notes on the study in general: Strongest reported response predictors: early blood clone changes and post-radiation interferon-beta. Radiotherapy was combined with ipilimumab, and tumor-derived TCR clones then expanded in blood.

V gave up 2 bases and J gave up 3 bases, with 8 bases separating them. Per germline, CDR1 SGHRS and CDR2 YFSETQ. CDR3 length: 13 amino acids. Profiled with immunoSEQ multiplex PCR; TCRdb holds only in-frame clones, not every one. This table holds some 66,000 clones, under 85% found once. Ipilimumab-mediated CTLA-4 blockade plus focal radiation was given to patients having chemo-refractory metastatic non-small-cell lung cancer. The sequencing here drew on peripheral blood, taken from a patient treated with radiotherapy plus ipilimumab. The V call is TRBV5-1, the J call TRBJ2-5, with D tentatively TRBD2 (5 bases). The TCR sequence derives from a human donor with non-small cell lung cancer who had a partial response to radiotherapy plus ipilimumab. In DNA, the CDR3 is TGCGCCAGCAGCTTTGGAGCGGAAGAGACCCAGTACTTC. Its translation is CASSFGAEETQYF.